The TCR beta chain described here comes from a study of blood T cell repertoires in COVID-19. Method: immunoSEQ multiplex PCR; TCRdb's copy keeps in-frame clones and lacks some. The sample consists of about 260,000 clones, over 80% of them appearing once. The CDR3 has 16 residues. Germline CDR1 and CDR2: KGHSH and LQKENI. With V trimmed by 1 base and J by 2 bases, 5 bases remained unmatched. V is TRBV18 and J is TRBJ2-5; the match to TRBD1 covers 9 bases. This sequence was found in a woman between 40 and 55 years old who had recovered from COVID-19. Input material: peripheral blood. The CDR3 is CASSPLAGQGQETQYF. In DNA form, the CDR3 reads TGTGCCAGCTCACCACTAGCCGGACAGGGGCAAGAGACCCAGTACTTC.